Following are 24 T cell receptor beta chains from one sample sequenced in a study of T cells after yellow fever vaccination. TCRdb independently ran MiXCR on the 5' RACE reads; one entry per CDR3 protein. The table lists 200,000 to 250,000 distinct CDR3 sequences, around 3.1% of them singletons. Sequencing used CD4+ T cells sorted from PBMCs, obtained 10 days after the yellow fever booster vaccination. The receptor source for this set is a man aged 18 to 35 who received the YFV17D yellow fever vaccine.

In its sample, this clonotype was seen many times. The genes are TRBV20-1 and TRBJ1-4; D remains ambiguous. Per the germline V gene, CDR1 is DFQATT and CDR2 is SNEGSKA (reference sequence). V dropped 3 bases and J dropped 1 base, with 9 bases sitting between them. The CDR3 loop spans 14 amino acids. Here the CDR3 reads CSASNGRTNEKLFF. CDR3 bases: TGCAGTGCTAGCAATGGGAGAACTAATGAAAAACTGTTTTTT.

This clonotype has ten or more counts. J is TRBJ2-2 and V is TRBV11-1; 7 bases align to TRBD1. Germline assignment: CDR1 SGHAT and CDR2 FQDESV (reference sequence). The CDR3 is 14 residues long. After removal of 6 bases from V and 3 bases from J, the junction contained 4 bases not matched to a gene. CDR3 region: CASRDRSDTGELFF. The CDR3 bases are TGTGCCAGCAGGGACAGGTCGGACACCGGGGAGCTGTTTTTT. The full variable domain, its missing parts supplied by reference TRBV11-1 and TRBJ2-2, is EAEVAQSPRYKITEKSQAVAFWCDPISGHATLYWYRQILGQGPELLVQFQDESVVDDSQLPKDRFSAERLKGVDSTLKIQPAELGDSAMYLCASRDRSDTGELFFGEGSRLTVL.

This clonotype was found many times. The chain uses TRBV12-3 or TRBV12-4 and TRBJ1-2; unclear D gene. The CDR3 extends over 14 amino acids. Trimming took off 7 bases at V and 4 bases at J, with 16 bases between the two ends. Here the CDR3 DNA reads TGTGCCAGCATCCAGGACCCGGGCGGCTATGGCTACACCTTC. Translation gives CASIQDPGGYGYTF.

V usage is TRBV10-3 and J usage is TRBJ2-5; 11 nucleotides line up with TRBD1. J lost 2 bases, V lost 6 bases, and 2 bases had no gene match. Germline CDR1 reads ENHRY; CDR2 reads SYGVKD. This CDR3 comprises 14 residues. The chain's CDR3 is CAIRGTGGQETQYF. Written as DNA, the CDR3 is TGTGCCATCAGGGGGACAGGGGGGCAAGAGACCCAGTACTTC.

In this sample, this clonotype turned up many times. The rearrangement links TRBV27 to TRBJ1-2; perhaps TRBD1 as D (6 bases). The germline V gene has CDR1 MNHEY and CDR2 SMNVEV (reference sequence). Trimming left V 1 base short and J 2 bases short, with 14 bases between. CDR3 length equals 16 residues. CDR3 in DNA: TGTGCCAGCAGTTTATTGGCGGGGGGCCTCAACTATGGCTACACCTTC. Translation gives CASSLLAGGLNYGYTF.

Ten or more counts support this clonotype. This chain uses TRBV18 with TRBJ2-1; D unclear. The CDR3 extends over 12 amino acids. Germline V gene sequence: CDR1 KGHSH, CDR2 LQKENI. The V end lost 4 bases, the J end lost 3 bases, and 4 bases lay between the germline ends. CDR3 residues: CASSQIYNEQFF. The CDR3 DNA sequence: TGTGCCAGCTCACAAATCTACAATGAGCAGTTCTTC.

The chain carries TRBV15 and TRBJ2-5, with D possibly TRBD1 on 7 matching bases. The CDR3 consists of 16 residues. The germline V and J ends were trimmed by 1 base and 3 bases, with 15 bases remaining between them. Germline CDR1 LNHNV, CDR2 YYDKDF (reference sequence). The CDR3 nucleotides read TGTGCCACCAGCAGAGTACGGGGGCAGGGGGAAGAGACCCAGTACTTC. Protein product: CATSRVRGQGEETQYF.

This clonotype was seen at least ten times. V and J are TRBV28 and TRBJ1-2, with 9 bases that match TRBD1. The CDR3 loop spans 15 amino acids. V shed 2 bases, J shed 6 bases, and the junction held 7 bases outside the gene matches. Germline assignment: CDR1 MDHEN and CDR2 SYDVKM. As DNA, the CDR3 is TGTGCCAGCAGTTTAGGTGCGGACAGGGGCAATGGCTACACCTTC. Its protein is CASSLGADRGNGYTF.

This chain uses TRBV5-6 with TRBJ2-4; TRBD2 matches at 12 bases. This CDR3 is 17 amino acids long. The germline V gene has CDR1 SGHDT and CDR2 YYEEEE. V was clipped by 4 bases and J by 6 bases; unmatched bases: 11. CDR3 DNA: TGTGCCAGCAGCCTCCGCAGACTAGCGGGGGAAAGAAACATTCAGTACTTC. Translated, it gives CASSLRRLAGERNIQYF.

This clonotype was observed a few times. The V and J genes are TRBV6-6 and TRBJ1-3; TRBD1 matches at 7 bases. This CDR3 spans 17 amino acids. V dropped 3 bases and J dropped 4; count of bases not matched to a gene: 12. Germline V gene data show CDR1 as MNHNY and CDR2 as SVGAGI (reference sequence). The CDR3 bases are TGTGCCAGCAGTTATTTTCTTGGTGCAGGGGGAGGAAACACCATATATTTT. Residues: CASSYFLGAGGGNTIYF.

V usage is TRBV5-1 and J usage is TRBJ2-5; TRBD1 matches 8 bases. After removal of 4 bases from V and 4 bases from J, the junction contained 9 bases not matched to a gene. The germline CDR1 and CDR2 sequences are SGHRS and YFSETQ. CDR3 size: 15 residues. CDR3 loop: CASSNRDRTGETQYF. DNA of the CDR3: TGCGCCAGCAGCAACCGGGACAGGACGGGAGAGACCCAGTACTTC.

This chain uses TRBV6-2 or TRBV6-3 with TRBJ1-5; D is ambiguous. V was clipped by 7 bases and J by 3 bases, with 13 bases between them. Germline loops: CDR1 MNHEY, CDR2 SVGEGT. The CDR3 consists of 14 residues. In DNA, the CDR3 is TGTGCCAGCAATAAGGGCCGGTCCAATCAGCCCCAGCATTTT. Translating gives CASNKGRSNQPQHF.

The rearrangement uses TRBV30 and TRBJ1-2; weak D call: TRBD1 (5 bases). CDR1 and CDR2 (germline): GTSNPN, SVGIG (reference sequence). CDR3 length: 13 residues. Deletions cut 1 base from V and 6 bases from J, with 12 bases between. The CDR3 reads CAWSAQGRDGYTF. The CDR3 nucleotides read TGTGCCTGGAGTGCCCAGGGCAGGGATGGCTACACCTTC.

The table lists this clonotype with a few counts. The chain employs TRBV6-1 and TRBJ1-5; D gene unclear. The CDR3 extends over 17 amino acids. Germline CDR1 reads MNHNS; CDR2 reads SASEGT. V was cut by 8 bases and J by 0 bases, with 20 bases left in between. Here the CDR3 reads CASVDRESSYSNQPQHF. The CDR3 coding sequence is TGTGCCAGCGTGGATCGGGAATCATCATATAGCAATCAGCCCCAGCATTTT.

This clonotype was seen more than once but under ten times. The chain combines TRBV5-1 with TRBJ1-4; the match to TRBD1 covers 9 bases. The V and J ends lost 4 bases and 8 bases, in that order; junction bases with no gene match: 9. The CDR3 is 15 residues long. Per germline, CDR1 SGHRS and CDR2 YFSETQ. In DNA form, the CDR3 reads TGCGCCAGCAGCGATACACAGGGGGCAGGAGAAAAACTGTTTTTT. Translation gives CASSDTQGAGEKLFF.

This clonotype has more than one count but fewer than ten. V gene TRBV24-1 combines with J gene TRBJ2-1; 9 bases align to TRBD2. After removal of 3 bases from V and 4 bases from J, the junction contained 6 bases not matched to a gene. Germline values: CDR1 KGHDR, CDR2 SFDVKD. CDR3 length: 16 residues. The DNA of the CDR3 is TGTGCCACCAGTGATGGCGGGGGGGCGTATTACAATGAGCAGTTCTTC. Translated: CATSDGGGAYYNEQFF.

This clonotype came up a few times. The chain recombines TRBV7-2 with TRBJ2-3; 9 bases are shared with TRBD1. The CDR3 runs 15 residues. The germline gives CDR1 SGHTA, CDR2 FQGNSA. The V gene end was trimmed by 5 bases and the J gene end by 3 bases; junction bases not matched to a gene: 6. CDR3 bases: TGTGCCAGCAGCCCGGACAGGGGAATAACAGATACGCAGTATTTT. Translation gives CASSPDRGITDTQYF.

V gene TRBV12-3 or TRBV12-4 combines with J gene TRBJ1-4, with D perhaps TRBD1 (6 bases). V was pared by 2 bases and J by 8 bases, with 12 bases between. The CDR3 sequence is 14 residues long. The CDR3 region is CASSLQGLDEKLFF. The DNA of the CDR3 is TGTGCCAGCAGTTTACAGGGGCTCGACGAAAAACTGTTTTTT.

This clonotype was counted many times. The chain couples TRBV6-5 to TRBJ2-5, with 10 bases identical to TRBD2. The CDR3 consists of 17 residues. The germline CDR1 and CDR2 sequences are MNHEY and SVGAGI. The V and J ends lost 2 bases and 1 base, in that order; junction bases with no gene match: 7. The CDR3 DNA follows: TGTGCCAGCAGTTACGGAGCGGGGGGGCTGACCCAAGAGACCCAGTACTTC. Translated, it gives CASSYGAGGLTQETQYF.

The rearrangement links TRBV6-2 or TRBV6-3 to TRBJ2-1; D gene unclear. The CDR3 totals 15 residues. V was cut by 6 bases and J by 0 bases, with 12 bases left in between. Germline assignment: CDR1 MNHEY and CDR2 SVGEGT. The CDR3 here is CASSSGRGSYNEQFF. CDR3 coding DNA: TGTGCCAGCAGCTCGGGTCGTGGCTCCTACAATGAGCAGTTCTTC.

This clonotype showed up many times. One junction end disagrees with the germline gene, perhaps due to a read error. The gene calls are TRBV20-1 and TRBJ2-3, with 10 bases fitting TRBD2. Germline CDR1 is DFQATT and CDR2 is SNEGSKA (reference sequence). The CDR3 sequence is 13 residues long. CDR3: CSPSGGSTDTQYF. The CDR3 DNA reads TGCAGTCCTAGCGGGGGTAGCACAGATACGCAGTATTTT.

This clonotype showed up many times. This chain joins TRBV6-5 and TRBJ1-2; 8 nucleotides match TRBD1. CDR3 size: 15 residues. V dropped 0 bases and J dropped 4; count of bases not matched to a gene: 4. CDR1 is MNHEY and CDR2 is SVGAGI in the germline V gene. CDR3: CASSYSPGQVYGYTF. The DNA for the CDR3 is TGTGCCAGCAGTTACTCGCCGGGACAGGTCTATGGCTACACCTTC.

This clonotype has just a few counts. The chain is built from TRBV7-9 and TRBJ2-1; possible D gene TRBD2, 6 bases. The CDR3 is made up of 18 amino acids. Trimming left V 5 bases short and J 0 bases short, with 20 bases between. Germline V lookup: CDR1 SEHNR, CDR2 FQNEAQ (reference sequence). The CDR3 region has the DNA TGTGCCAGCAGCAAACTAGGAGGGGTCAACAGCTCCTACAATGAGCAGTTCTTC. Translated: CASSKLGGVNSSYNEQFF.

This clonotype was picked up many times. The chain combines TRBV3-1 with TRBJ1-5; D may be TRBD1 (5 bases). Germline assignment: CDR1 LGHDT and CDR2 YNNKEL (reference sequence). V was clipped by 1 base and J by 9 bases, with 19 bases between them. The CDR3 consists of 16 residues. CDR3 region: CASSQGGTPLQGPQHF. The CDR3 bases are TGTGCCAGCAGCCAAGGCGGGACGCCCCTCCAGGGGCCCCAGCATTTT.